The present T cell receptor beta chain was sequenced within a study of blood T cell repertoires in COVID-19. As originally analysed: Quantification of nucleated cells was approximated via reference gene primer amplification. Measured with immunoSEQ multiplex PCR; TCRdb has only the in-frame clones, and not every one. That table furnishes V, J and clone size, whereas the DNA furnished D and trimming. The repertoire includes 200,000 or so clones, 80% to 90% of them detected once, and 2.1% sits in the top ten. The material sequenced was peripheral blood. This receptor was identified in a man between 65 and 85 years old with active or convalescent COVID-19.

DNA of the CDR3: TGTGCCACCAGGGCCACTAATGAAAAACTGTTTTTT. Encoded protein: CATRATNEKLFF. This sequence joins TRBV24-1 and TRBJ1-4, with D unresolved. Germline V gene lookup returns CDR1 KGHDR and CDR2 SFDVKD. Trimming left V 7 bases short and J 2 bases short, with 4 bases between. The CDR3 consists of 12 residues.